The 27 T cell receptor beta chains reported below all come from one sample, sequenced in a study of cytomegalovirus exposure and HLA in healthy donors. The PCR had 60 Vbeta and 13 Jbeta primers. TCRdb keeps only in-frame clones here, not all; method: immunoSEQ multiplex PCR. The table includes a few hundred thousand clones, about 80% detected once. The sequenced sample consisted of PBMCs. These receptors originate from a woman aged 60-75 years in good health and CMV-seropositive.

The chain has TRBV19 and TRBJ2-1, with D unclear. This CDR3 has 13 residues. V lost 0 bases to trimming and J lost 2 bases, with 2 bases between them. From germline, CDR1 is LNHDA and CDR2 SQIVND (reference sequence). The chain's CDR3 is CASSIDTYNEQFF. As DNA, the CDR3 is TGTGCCAGTAGTATAGATACCTACAATGAGCAGTTCTTC.

The chain couples TRBV6-5 to TRBJ2-3, with D possibly being TRBD2 (6 bases). Germline CDR1 MNHEY, CDR2 SVGAGI. The CDR3 totals 15 residues. Trimming removed 2 bases at V and 2 bases at J, with 11 bases between. For the CDR3, the DNA is TGTGCCAGCAGTTACACGGGGAGGCCCACAGATACGCAGTATTTT. This encodes CASSYTGRPTDTQYF.

This chain uses TRBV16 with TRBJ1-1; D gene ambiguous. CDR1 is KGHSY and CDR2 is FQNENV in the germline V gene. This CDR3 comprises 14 residues. V was trimmed by 1 base and J by 0 bases, leaving 6 bases between them. The CDR3 reads CASSQYRVNTEAFF. DNA for the CDR3: TGTGCCAGCAGCCAATATCGAGTGAACACTGAAGCTTTCTTT.

V and J are TRBV27 and TRBJ2-7; 13 nucleotides align to TRBD2. Germline lookup yields CDR1 MNHEY and CDR2 SMNVEV (reference sequence). The V gene end was trimmed by 6 bases and the J gene end by 3 bases; junction bases not matched to a gene: 8. The CDR3 extends over 16 amino acids. In DNA, the CDR3 is TGTGCCAGCAGCCGACCGACTAGCGGGAGGTACTACGAGCAGTACTTC. Translation: CASSRPTSGRYYEQYF.

DNA for the CDR3: TGCGCCAGCAGCGCCTGGGGGACAGGGCCCTACGAGCAGTACTTC. This sequence encodes CASSAWGTGPYEQYF. The chain has TRBV5-1 and TRBJ2-7; TRBD1 aligns across 9 bases. The CDR3 consists of 15 residues. After removal of 4 bases from V and 2 bases from J, the junction contained 7 bases not matched to a gene. CDR1 SGHRS and CDR2 YFSETQ come from the germline V gene.

The rearrangement links TRBV19 to TRBJ2-2; TRBD1 is a possible D gene (6 bases). The CDR3 has 13 residues. Looked up from germline, CDR1 is LNHDA and CDR2 is SQIVND (reference sequence). The germline V and J ends were trimmed by 8 bases and 3 bases, with 10 bases remaining between them. CDR3 region: CASANRDTGELFF. CDR3 in DNA: TGTGCCAGTGCAAACAGGGACACCGGGGAGCTGTTTTTT.

The gene calls are TRBV19 and TRBJ2-3; TRBD1 matches 7 bases. V gave up 6 bases and J gave up 2 bases; unmatched junction bases: 14. The CDR3 is made up of 17 amino acids. The germline V gene has CDR1 LNHDA and CDR2 SQIVND (reference sequence). The DNA of the CDR3 is TGTGCCAGTAGACCCTCACTCGGGACAGTAAACACAGATACGCAGTATTTT. As protein: CASRPSLGTVNTDTQYF.

This chain uses TRBV5-1 with TRBJ2-1; 7 nucleotides agree with TRBD1. V lost 0 bases, J lost 1 base, and 4 bases stayed unmatched. This CDR3 is 16 amino acids long. Germline CDR1 reads SGHRS; CDR2 reads YFSETQ. CDR3 bases: TGCGCCAGCAGCTTGGCCGGGACAGCATCCTACAATGAGCAGTTCTTC. This translates into CASSLAGTASYNEQFF.

CDR3 nucleotide sequence: TGTGCCAGCAGTGAACCGGTTACTTACGAGCAGTACTTC. It yields the protein CASSEPVTYEQYF. The gene calls are TRBV2 and TRBJ2-5, with no clear D. The J call is uncertain, as TRBJ2-7 better fits the DNA end. This CDR3 has 13 residues. Germline V lookup: CDR1 SNHLY, CDR2 FYNNEI.

The rearrangement uses TRBV5-6 and TRBJ2-3, with D possibly TRBD2 on 6 matching bases. The CDR3 totals 15 residues. V was trimmed by 1 base and J by 1 base, leaving 10 bases between them. CDR1 and CDR2 from the germline V gene are SGHDT and YYEEEE. CDR3 amino acids: CASSLSREGTDTQYF. CDR3 bases: TGTGCCAGCAGCTTGTCCAGGGAGGGCACAGATACGCAGTATTTT.

J is TRBJ2-6 and V is TRBV7-9, with TRBD2 identical over 8 bases. Per the germline V gene, CDR1 is SEHNR and CDR2 is FQNEAQ (reference sequence). The CDR3 runs 14 residues. The V gene end was trimmed by 8 bases and the J gene end by 3 bases; junction bases not matched to a gene: 3. CDR3 DNA: TGTGCCAGCCTCCGGGGGGGTGGGGCCAACGTCCTGACTTTC. This encodes CASLRGGGANVLTF.

This chain joins TRBV5-6 and TRBJ2-3, with D perhaps matching TRBD2 (5 bases). The CDR3 runs to 15 residues. Germline V gene lookup returns CDR1 SGHDT and CDR2 YYEEEE. With 2 bases removed from V and 2 bases from J, the gap between germline ends came to 12 bases. The CDR3, as DNA: TGTGCCAGCAGCTTCAGAGGGCTCCTCACAGATACGCAGTATTTT. Protein sequence: CASSFRGLLTDTQYF.

The rearrangement links TRBV15 to TRBJ2-5, with 10 bases lining up with TRBD1. Trimming took 3 bases from V and 4 from J; bases not matched to a gene: 8. The CDR3 is 16 residues long. Germline CDR1 reads LNHNV; CDR2 reads YYDKDF (reference sequence). CDR3 nucleotides: TGTGCCACCAGCAGTTTGGGACAGGGGAGGGGAGAGACCCAGTACTTC. Its translation is CATSSLGQGRGETQYF.

The V call is TRBV7-8, the J call TRBJ2-5; TRBD1 might be the D (5 bases). Trimming cost V 2 bases and J 0 bases, with 13 bases left between them. Germline values: CDR1 SGHVS, CDR2 FQNEAQ. The CDR3 runs to 16 residues. This CDR3 reads CASSLRWLGDQETQYF. The CDR3 nucleotides are TGTGCCAGCAGCTTAAGGTGGTTAGGGGACCAAGAGACCCAGTACTTC.

The rearrangement links TRBV19 to TRBJ2-1; TRBD2 aligns across 10 bases. Trimming removed 4 bases from V and 9 bases from J; junction bases left unmatched: 3. This CDR3 has 13 residues. Germline lookup yields CDR1 LNHDA and CDR2 SQIVND (reference sequence). In nucleotides, the CDR3 is TGTGCCAGTAGTACTAGCGGGAGTAGTGAGCAGTTCTTC. This encodes CASSTSGSSEQFF. Variable domain in full (rest from reference TRBV19 and TRBJ2-1): DGGITQSPKYLFRKEGQNVTLSCEQNLNHDAMYWYRQDPGQGLRLIYYSQIVNDFQKGDIAEGYSVSREKKESFPLTVTSAQKNPTAFYLCASSTSGSSEQFFGPGTRLTVL.

The V gene is TRBV2, the J gene TRBJ2-1; 11 positions agree with TRBD2. The CDR3 is 16 residues long. V shed 6 bases, J shed 0 bases, and the junction held 4 bases outside the gene matches. Germline-derived CDR1 and CDR2 are SNHLY and FYNNEI. The CDR3 protein is CASRDSGRGSYNEQFF. CDR3 nucleotides: TGTGCCAGCAGGGATAGCGGGAGGGGCTCCTACAATGAGCAGTTCTTC. Filled out from reference TRBV2 and TRBJ2-1, the complete variable domain reads EPEVTQTPSHQVTQMGQEVILRCVPISNHLYFYWYRQILGQKVEFLVSFYNNEISEKSEIFDDQFSVERPDGSNFTLKIRSTKLEDSAMYFCASRDSGRGSYNEQFFGPGTRLTVL.

Comments on this clone: At one end, the junction sequence differs from germline, possibly due to a read error. This sequence joins TRBV7-6 and TRBJ2-3; TRBD2 aligns across 10 bases. This CDR3 spans 13 amino acids. The germline V gene encodes CDR1 SGHVS and CDR2 FNYEAQ. CDR3 protein: CASSLAGDDTQYF. The CDR3 DNA follows: TGTGCCAGCAGCCTAGCGGGAGATGATACGCAGTATTTT.

The rearrangement joins TRBV5-4 to TRBJ2-2; 7 positions match TRBD2. V lost 2 bases and J lost 6; bases outside the gene matches: 4. The CDR3 is made up of 14 amino acids. Germline V gives CDR1 SGHNT, CDR2 YYREEE (reference sequence). DNA for the CDR3: TGTGCCAGCAGCTTAGGCCGGGGGGCCGGGGAGCTGTTTTTT. It translates to CASSLGRGAGELFF. The entire variable domain, with the rest obtained from reference TRBV5-4 and TRBJ2-2, is as follows: ETGVTQSPTHLIKTRGQQVTLRCSSQSGHNTVSWYQQALGQGPQFIFQYYREEENGRGNFPPRFSGLQFPNYSSELNVNALELDDSALYLCASSLGRGAGELFFGEGSRLTVL.

V and J are TRBV18 and TRBJ1-3; D is perhaps TRBD1 (6 bases). The CDR3 contains 15 residues. Germline V gene data show CDR1 as KGHSH and CDR2 as LQKENI. The V end lost 7 bases, the J end lost 2 bases, and 15 bases lay between the germline ends. Here the CDR3 DNA reads TGTGCCAGCTTACCGACAGGAGCGCCTGGAAACACCATATATTTT. It yields the protein CASLPTGAPGNTIYF.

The chain couples TRBV7-9 to TRBJ1-1; 8 nucleotides align to TRBD1. The length of the CDR3 is 14 residues. Looked up from germline, CDR1 is SEHNR and CDR2 is FQNEAQ (reference sequence). The V segment lost 6 bases and the J segment 7 bases; nucleotides outside the gene matches: 10. As DNA, the CDR3 is TGTGCCAGCAGTCAAAACAGGGGGAGGATTGAAGCTTTCTTT. This codes for CASSQNRGRIEAFF. The full variable domain, with the rest looked up from reference TRBV7-9 and TRBJ1-1, is DTGVSQNPRHKITKRGQNVTFRCDPISEHNRLYWYRQTLGQGPEFLTYFQNEAQLEKSRLLSDRFSAERPKGSFSTLEIQRTEQGDSAMYLCASSQNRGRIEAFFGQGTRLTVV.

In this sample, this clone turned up once. This chain uses TRBV9 with TRBJ1-4; the match to TRBD1 covers 7 bases. Trimming at V came to 7 bases and at J to 5 bases, leaving 8 bases not matched to a gene. The V gene's germline CDR1 is SGDLS and CDR2 YYNGEE. The CDR3 has 14 amino acids. In DNA form, the CDR3 reads TGTGCCAGCTCCTTGGGACAGCCAAATGAAAAACTGTTTTTT. Translated: CASSLGQPNEKLFF.

The chain joins TRBV5-8 to TRBJ2-2; tentatively, D is TRBD1 (6 bases). Germline V gene sequence: CDR1 SGHTS, CDR2 YDEGEE. The CDR3 has 18 amino acids. Trimming cost V 4 bases and J 4 bases, with 23 bases left between them. CDR3 in amino acids: CASSLSPDRLASTGELFF. CDR3 sequence (DNA): TGTGCCAGCAGCCTTAGCCCCGACAGGCTGGCGTCCACCGGGGAGCTGTTTTTT.

The chain employs TRBV7-2 and TRBJ2-4, with 7 bases identical to TRBD2. CDR1 and CDR2 from the germline V gene are SGHTA and FQGNSA. Germline trimming cut 0 bases from V and 4 bases from J; bases unmatched to any gene: 0. The CDR3 contains 14 residues. CDR3 region: CASSLASGKNIQYF. The DNA of the CDR3 is TGTGCCAGCAGCTTAGCTAGCGGGAAAAACATTCAGTACTTC.

The chain joins TRBV7-9 to TRBJ2-7; no reliable D call. V was pared by 5 bases and J by 4 bases, with 18 bases between. The germline V gene has CDR1 SEHNR and CDR2 FQNEAQ (reference sequence). This CDR3 is 15 amino acids long. The CDR3 DNA sequence: TGTGCCAGCAGCGCCCCCCAAGAATCACTATACGAGCAGTACTTC. Amino acid sequence: CASSAPQESLYEQYF.

J is TRBJ2-3 and V is TRBV5-1, with D tentatively TRBD2 (6 bases). Germline V gene sequence: CDR1 SGHRS, CDR2 YFSETQ. The CDR3 sequence is 13 residues long. Between the trimmed V and J ends, which lost 4 bases and 4 bases, there was a span of 10 bases. As DNA, the CDR3 is TGCGCCAGCAGCCCCTCGGGAGCAGATACGCAGTATTTT. It encodes CASSPSGADTQYF. Full variable domain (rest looked up from reference TRBV5-1 and TRBJ2-3): KAGVTQTPRYLIKTRGQQVTLSCSPISGHRSVSWYQQTPGQGLQFLFEYFSETQRNKGNFPGRFSGRQFSNSRSEMNVSTLELGDSALYLCASSPSGADTQYFGPGTRLTVL.

The chain is built from TRBV27 and TRBJ1-4; 9 nucleotides match TRBD1. Germline values: CDR1 MNHEY, CDR2 SMNVEV (reference sequence). With V trimmed by 6 bases and J by 7 bases, 9 bases remained unmatched. The CDR3 is 15 residues long. Written as DNA, the CDR3 is TGTGCCAGCAGCCTATCGGGGACAGGGAGTGAAAAACTGTTTTTT. Protein: CASSLSGTGSEKLFF.

With respect to this clone: The sample has other DNA sequences that encode this CDR3 too. The chain carries TRBV5-1 and TRBJ1-4; the match to TRBD1 covers 7 bases. The length of the CDR3 is 14 residues. V was pared by 4 bases and J by 6 bases, with 6 bases of the junction left unmatched. Germline CDR1 SGHRS, CDR2 YFSETQ. CDR3 region: CASSPDRVDEKLFF. The DNA for the CDR3 is TGCGCCAGCAGCCCCGACAGGGTTGATGAAAAACTGTTTTTT.